What follows describes a single TCR beta chain. Primers used in a second PCR of about 7 to 12 cycles were a sample-barcoded 5' primer and a J-beta primer mix. Each CDR3 protein is one row after TCRdb ran MiXCR on the 5' RACE reads. The repertoire consists of fewer than 2,000,000 distinct CDR3 sequences, with around 36% occurring once and the leading ten covering about 11%. Isolation yielded PBMCs, at least 7 million per sample, in every case. The sample belongs to a study of blood T cells in healthy people across ages. CDR1 SGHTA and CDR2 FQGTGA come from the germline V gene. The CDR3 runs 13 residues.

The specimen sequenced was blood. This clonotype originated in a woman in her 30s in good health. The rearrangement joins TRBV7-3 to TRBJ2-5, with D perhaps matching TRBD1 or TRBD2 (5 bases each). This CDR3 reads CNSSSGAAGTQYF. The CDR3 nucleotides are TGTAACAGCAGCTCCGGGGCCGCGGGGACCCAGTACTTC.